This T cell receptor beta chain was identified during a study of T cell repertoires in cytomegalovirus infection. Study background: Both CMV infection and a matching HLA type were indicated by public TCR beta signatures. Study observations and caveats: Ex vivo responses were dominated by HLA-C-restricted CMV-specific TCR beta clonotypes.

One entry per CDR3 protein results from TCRdb running MiXCR on the reads. The table records almost 500,000 distinct CDR3 sequences, around 11% of them present only once. The length of the CDR3 is 12 residues. V lost 9 bases, J lost 1 base, and 7 bases lay in between. The germline gives CDR1 LNHDA, CDR2 SQIVND (reference sequence). This clonotype was counted many times. No antigen is known for it. This receptor was taken from a human donor in good health (CMV status not recorded). Some clones in this sample may be carry-over from other donors' samples. The J gene is TRBJ1-5, the V gene TRBV19, with no clear D. Source material: PBMCs. The CDR3 DNA reads as TGTGCCAGCCGGTGGAGCAATCAGCCCCAGCATTTT. Amino acid sequence: CASRWSNQPQHF.